This T cell receptor (beta chain) was sequenced in a study of blood T cell repertoires in COVID-19. Study-wide context: COVID-19 samples from acute and convalescent phases originated in the United States, Italy and Spain. T cells, B-cell-depleted T cells, or PBMCs supplied cDNA or gDNA.

Unmatched junction bases numbered 12, after V lost 4 bases and J lost 6 bases. CDR1 SGHTS and CDR2 YDEGEE come from the germline V gene. This CDR3 has 16 residues. Original handling: Estimation of nucleated cell counts relied on the amplification of reference gene primers. Assay used: immunoSEQ multiplex PCR; TCRdb lists only in-frame clones, some missing. V and J calls and clone size follow that table, whereas D and trimming were derived from the DNA. Of about 27,000 clones in the sample, around 92% were seen once. Specimen: peripheral blood. This chain links TRBV5-8 with TRBJ2-3; 9 bases agree with TRBD2. The TCR was taken from a human donor in a cohort sampled during active COVID-19. CDR3 coding DNA: TGTGCCAGCAGCCCAGGCCTCCTAGCGGGGACTGATACGCAGTATTTT. As protein: CASSPGLLAGTDTQYF.